In its sample, the clone carrying this T cell receptor (beta chain) was seen many times. Its antigen is unidentified. The sample comes from a study of Graves' ophthalmopathy and Graves' hyperthyroidism. Study summary: There was a collection of peripheral blood at initial diagnosis, before any treatment. Study-wide points: Distinction of ophthalmopathy from stable hyperthyroidism by a 13-signature model reached approximately 90% sensitivity and roughly 78% specificity. Among thyroid clonotypes expanded above 0.001 frequency, most also appeared in blood. Sensitivity of 60% to 71% and specificity of roughly 78% were achieved by the model that predicted ophthalmopathy progression.

Germline V gene lookup returns CDR1 KGHDR and CDR2 SFDVKD. The V and J ends lost 5 bases and 7 bases respectively, with 7 bases between them. The length of the CDR3 is 11 residues. Amplification from RNA transcripts yielded the TCR beta CDR3 regions. In the first round, RT-PCR was carried out with HTBI primers, and a multiplex PCR formed the second round. TCRdb used MiXCR to reprocess the multiplex PCR reads, holding one entry per CDR3 protein. The sample has about 480,000 distinct CDR3 sequences; 13% to 15% are singletons. Input material: blood. The chain is built from TRBV24-1 and TRBJ1-1, with D hard to call. This receptor was identified in a woman in her twenties or thirties with Graves' ophthalmopathy. DNA for the CDR3: TGTGCCACCAGTGTTGGTGGTGAAGCTTTCTTT. It codes for CATSVGGEAFF.